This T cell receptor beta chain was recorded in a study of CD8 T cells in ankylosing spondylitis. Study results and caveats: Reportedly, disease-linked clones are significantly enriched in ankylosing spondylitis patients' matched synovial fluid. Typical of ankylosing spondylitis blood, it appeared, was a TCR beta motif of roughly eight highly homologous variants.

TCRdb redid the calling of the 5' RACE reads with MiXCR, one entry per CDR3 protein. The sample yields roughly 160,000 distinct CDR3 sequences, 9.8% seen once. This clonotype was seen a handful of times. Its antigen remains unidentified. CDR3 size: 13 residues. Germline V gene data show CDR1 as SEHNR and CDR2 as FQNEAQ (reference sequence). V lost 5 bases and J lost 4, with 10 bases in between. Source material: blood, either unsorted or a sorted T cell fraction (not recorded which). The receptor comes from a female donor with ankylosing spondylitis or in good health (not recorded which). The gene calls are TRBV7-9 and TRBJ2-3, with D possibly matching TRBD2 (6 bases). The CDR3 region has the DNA TGTGCCAGCAGCCCGGGGGTAGCAGATACGCAGTATTTT. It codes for CASSPGVADTQYF.